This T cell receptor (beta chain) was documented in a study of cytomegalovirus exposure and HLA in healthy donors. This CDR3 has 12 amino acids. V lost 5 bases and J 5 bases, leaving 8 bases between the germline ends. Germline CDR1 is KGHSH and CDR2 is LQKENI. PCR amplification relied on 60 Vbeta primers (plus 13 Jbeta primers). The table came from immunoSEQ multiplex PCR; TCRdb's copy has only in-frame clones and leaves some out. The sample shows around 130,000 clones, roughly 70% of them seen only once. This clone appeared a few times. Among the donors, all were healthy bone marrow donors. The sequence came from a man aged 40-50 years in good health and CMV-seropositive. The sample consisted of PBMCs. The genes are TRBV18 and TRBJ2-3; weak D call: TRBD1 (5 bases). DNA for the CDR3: TGTGCCAGCTCATACCAGGGAGATACGCAGTATTTT. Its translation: CASSYQGDTQYF.